This TCR beta chain was sequenced in a study of shared clonotypes between healthy human individuals. Study context: Per donor, three plates held CD4 naive cells, three held CD4 memory, two held CD8 naive and one held CD8 memory.

Positively selected for CCR7, the CD45RO-negative cells used as naive CD8 cells excluded terminally differentiated effector memory CD45RA+ cells. Every subset's genomic DNA went evenly onto several immunoSEQ plates. Here immunoSEQ multiplex PCR was the method, and the copy in TCRdb shows in-frame clones only, minus some. This sample has about 2.1 million clones; roughly 95% occur once, and the top ten carry 1.5% to 2%. Concerning this clone itself: The antigen is not known.

The ends were cut back, 1 base at V and 3 bases at J, with 10 bases in the middle. There are 14 residues in the CDR3. Germline CDR1 is LNHDA and CDR2 is SQIVND (reference sequence). Findings and caveats of the study: The sampled material consisted only of blood, and tissue repertoires are likely to differ.

The clonotype originates from a man aged 18 to 29 in good health. Some clones in this sample may be carry-over from other donors' samples. The genes are TRBV19 and TRBJ2-7, with D perhaps TRBD1 (6 bases). Sequencing input: naive CD8+ T cells from PBMCs. The CDR3 region has the DNA TGTGCCAGTAGTATAGCAGGGGAAAACTACGAGCAGTACTTC. It specifies CASSIAGENYEQYF.